The 30 T cell receptor beta chains given below trace back to one sample, sequenced in a study of cytomegalovirus exposure and HLA in healthy donors. A multiplex PCR was run with 60 Vbeta primers and 13 Jbeta primers. Using immunoSEQ multiplex PCR, the repertoire was profiled, and TCRdb retains in-frame clones only, with some absent. The sample yields about 190,000 clones, approximately 85% seen once. What was sequenced was PBMCs. These TCRs come from a woman between 18 and 29 years old in good health and CMV-seronegative.

The V call is TRBV21-1, the J call TRBJ2-5; the listed D gene, TRBD1, was not tested against the DNA. TRBV21-1 is a pseudogene segment. The CDR3 sequence is 11 residues long. In DNA, the CDR3 is TGTGCCAGCCTTAAGGGGGAGACCCAGTACTTC. It yields the protein CASLKGETQYF.

Only one count was recorded for this clone. The chain joins TRBV30 to TRBJ2-7, with D tentatively TRBD2 (5 bases). Trimming shortened V by 1 base and J by 1 base, and 20 bases separated the two germline ends. The V gene's germline CDR1 is GTSNPN and CDR2 SVGIG (reference sequence). CDR3 length: 17 amino acids. CDR3 DNA: TGTGCCTGGAGTGGACTCCTTCGGGGAAGGAATTCCTACGAGCAGTACTTC. The encoded protein is CAWSGLLRGRNSYEQYF.

A word on this clone: Its ends do not fully match the called genes, so a read error is possible. In the same sample, other DNA sequences code for this CDR3. V is TRBV7-9 and J is TRBJ1-1; TRBD1 might be the D (5 bases). The CDR3 totals 12 residues. Germline CDR1 reads SEHNR; CDR2 reads FQNEAQ (reference sequence). CDR3 bases: TGTTCCAGCAGCTTCGGGGGCACTGAAGCTTTCTTT. This encodes CSSSFGGTEAFF.

The J gene is TRBJ2-5, the V gene TRBV7-6, with a tentative D call TRBD2 (7 bases). The CDR3 consists of 16 residues. The germline CDR1 and CDR2 sequences are SGHVS and FNYEAQ. V was cut by 6 bases and J by 5 bases, with 22 bases left in between. The CDR3 DNA reads as TGTGCCAGCAGTCTCTCCCCGGGGGGCGGGGGTGAGACCCAGTACTTC. Residues: CASSLSPGGGGETQYF.

V gene TRBV7-8 combines with J gene TRBJ1-3, with TRBD1 identical over 8 bases. The CDR3 has 15 amino acids. Germline V gene data show CDR1 as SGHVS and CDR2 as FQNEAQ. J was trimmed by 2 bases and V by 5 bases; bases with no gene match: 5. The CDR3 reads CASSARTGTGNTIYF. The CDR3 DNA follows: TGTGCCAGCAGCGCCCGGACAGGGACTGGAAACACCATATATTTT.

The chain recombines TRBV29-1 with TRBJ1-2; 8 bases line up with TRBD1. The CDR3 runs 12 residues. After removal of 3 bases from V and 8 bases from J, the junction contained 5 bases not matched to a gene. Germline lookup yields CDR1 SQVTM and CDR2 ANQGSEA. The CDR3 DNA reads as TGCAGCGTTGACTCAGGGGGCAGAGGCTACACCTTC. This sequence encodes CSVDSGGRGYTF.

The CDR3 DNA reads TGTGCCAGCAGCTTCGACAGGGGGCGCGGGAGCACTGAAGCTTTCTTT. It yields the protein CASSFDRGRGSTEAFF. The gene calls are TRBV7-6 and TRBJ1-1; 10 bases map to TRBD1. This CDR3 comprises 16 residues. V was pared by 3 bases and J by 4 bases, with 8 bases of the junction left unmatched. Germline V gene lookup returns CDR1 SGHVS and CDR2 FNYEAQ.

The genes are TRBV9 and TRBJ2-7, with D uncertain. The V and J ends lost 4 bases and 2 bases respectively, with 16 bases between them. Germline V gene lookup returns CDR1 SGDLS and CDR2 YYNGEE. The CDR3 loop spans 15 amino acids. The CDR3 here is CASSPHDTLPYEQYF. Here the CDR3 DNA reads TGTGCCAGCAGCCCACACGACACGCTACCCTACGAGCAGTACTTC.

The rearrangement joins TRBV5-1 to TRBJ1-3, with a tentative D call TRBD1 (6 bases). The germline gives CDR1 SGHRS, CDR2 YFSETQ. Trimming stripped 5 bases from V and 3 bases from J, with 18 bases between. This CDR3 has 16 amino acids. CDR3 coding DNA: TGCGCCAGCAGTTCCAACCCAGGGGCACATGGAAACACCATATATTTT. As protein: CASSSNPGAHGNTIYF.

The genes are TRBV27 and TRBJ2-3; 12 bases are a match to TRBD2. This CDR3 is built from 16 residues. J lost 5 bases, V lost 2 bases, and 5 bases had no gene match. Germline-derived CDR1 and CDR2 are MNHEY and SMNVEV (reference sequence). CDR3 protein: CASSLLAGGVVDTQYF. CDR3 in DNA: TGTGCCAGCAGTTTACTAGCGGGGGGGGTGGTAGATACGCAGTATTTT.

The J gene is TRBJ1-3, the V gene TRBV11-2; D call uncertain. Germline lookup yields CDR1 SGHAT and CDR2 FQNNGV. V was trimmed by 5 bases and J by 0 bases, leaving 11 bases between them. The CDR3 totals 15 residues. CDR3 protein: CASSHRVHSGNTIYF. DNA of the CDR3: TGTGCCAGCAGCCACCGGGTTCACTCTGGAAACACCATATATTTT.

V and J are TRBV30 and TRBJ2-7; D not certain. Germline V gives CDR1 GTSNPN, CDR2 SVGIG (reference sequence). The CDR3 length is 11 residues. V was clipped by 3 bases and J by 4 bases, with 7 bases between them. CDR3 bases: TGTGCCTGGAGCAGTAATTACGAGCAGTACTTC. Protein sequence: CAWSSNYEQYF.

The rearrangement uses TRBV13 and TRBJ2-3; D might be TRBD1 (6 bases). Germline assignment: CDR1 PRHDT and CDR2 FYEKMQ (reference sequence). V lost 5 bases to trimming and J lost 4 bases, with 7 bases between them. The CDR3 spans 12 residues. CDR3 sequence: CASSPGADTQYF. In DNA form, the CDR3 reads TGTGCCAGCAGCCCAGGGGCAGATACGCAGTATTTT.

The chain links TRBV4-1 to TRBJ2-1; the D gene is possibly TRBD1 (5 bases). V was clipped by 3 bases and J by 6 bases, with 12 bases between them. The CDR3 is made up of 14 amino acids. CDR1 and CDR2 from the germline V gene are MGHRA and YSYEKL. The CDR3 DNA reads TGCGCCAGCAGCCAGACCGACAGCCTCAATGAGCAGTTCTTC. Protein product: CASSQTDSLNEQFF.

This chain connects TRBV27 to TRBJ1-1; perhaps TRBD1 as D (5 bases). Germline CDR1 and CDR2: MNHEY and SMNVEV (reference sequence). Trimming cost V 2 bases and J 1 base, with 14 bases left between them. The CDR3 extends over 16 amino acids. CDR3 DNA: TGTGCCAGCAGTTTAGGGACTGGGGTTACGAACACTGAAGCTTTCTTT. It translates to CASSLGTGVTNTEAFF.

This clone was picked up a small number of times. The chain recombines TRBV10-2 with TRBJ2-7; 9 bases align to TRBD1. With V trimmed by 2 bases and J by 6 bases, 8 bases remained unmatched. Germline V gene sequence: CDR1 WSHSY, CDR2 SAAADI. CDR3 length: 15 amino acids. In nucleotides, the CDR3 is TGCGCCAGCAGTGAGCCTGGGACAGGGCTCGCCGAGCAGTACTTC. Encoded protein: CASSEPGTGLAEQYF.

The chain is built from TRBV5-1 and TRBJ1-2; the D is unclear. Per germline, CDR1 SGHRS and CDR2 YFSETQ. CDR3 length: 14 residues. Between the trimmed V and J ends, which lost 4 bases and 2 bases, there was a span of 12 bases. The CDR3 loop is CASSDSPDNYGYTF. The CDR3 DNA reads TGCGCCAGCAGCGACTCCCCAGACAACTATGGCTACACCTTC. Based on the CDR3 plus reference TRBV5-1 and TRBJ1-2, the full variable domain is KAGVTQTPRYLIKTRGQQVTLSCSPISGHRSVSWYQQTPGQGLQFLFEYFSETQRNKGNFPGRFSGRQFSNSRSEMNVSTLELGDSALYLCASSDSPDNYGYTFGSGTRLTVV.

This clone occurred a few times. J is TRBJ1-3 and V is TRBV5-1, with a possible D match to TRBD1 (6 bases). The CDR3 is made up of 15 amino acids. Trimming pared 4 bases from V and 1 base from J, leaving 12 bases between. Germline CDR1 SGHRS, CDR2 YFSETQ. The CDR3 DNA reads as TGCGCCAGCAGCGTCGGGGGGGCGTCTGGAAACACCATATATTTT. This sequence encodes CASSVGGASGNTIYF.

The chain joins TRBV4-2 to TRBJ1-2, with a possible D match to TRBD1 (6 bases). The germline V and J ends were trimmed by 0 bases and 2 bases, with 13 bases remaining between them. The CDR3 sequence is 16 residues long. From germline, CDR1 is LGHNA and CDR2 YNFKEQ. CDR3 residues: CASSQEGTQRNYGYTF. The DNA of the CDR3 is TGTGCCAGCAGCCAAGAGGGGACACAAAGGAACTATGGCTACACCTTC.

A single count supports this clone. The rearrangement links TRBV19 to TRBJ2-2; D may be TRBD2 (7 bases). The germline CDR1 and CDR2 sequences are LNHDA and SQIVND (reference sequence). V lost 2 bases, J lost 1 base, and 11 bases lay in between. CDR3 length: 16 amino acids. The CDR3 loop reads CASSIRGRGNTGELFF. CDR3 DNA: TGTGCCAGTAGTATAAGGGGGAGGGGGAACACCGGGGAGCTGTTTTTT.

The chain combines TRBV27 with TRBJ2-7; 9 bases match TRBD2. CDR1 is MNHEY and CDR2 is SMNVEV in the germline V gene (reference sequence). CDR3 size: 15 residues. With 6 bases clipped from V and 6 bases from J, the junction kept 12 bases outside the gene matches. CDR3 sequence: CASRTTSGRYGEQYF. The CDR3 DNA follows: TGTGCCAGCAGGACCACGAGCGGGAGGTATGGCGAGCAGTACTTC.

The chain recombines TRBV13 with TRBJ1-4; 7 positions agree with TRBD1. CDR3 size: 17 residues. Per germline, CDR1 PRHDT and CDR2 FYEKMQ (reference sequence). The junction had 8 bases not matched to a gene; V was cut back by 4 bases and J by 0 bases. In nucleotides, the CDR3 is TGTGCCAGCAGCTCCTCGAGGGGGCCCACAACTAATGAAAAACTGTTTTTT. Translation: CASSSSRGPTTNEKLFF.

J is TRBJ2-7 and V is TRBV18; 13 bases line up with TRBD2. Per germline, CDR1 KGHSH and CDR2 LQKENI. Trimming removed 2 bases from V and 5 bases from J; junction bases left unmatched: 12. This CDR3 is 18 amino acids long. Here the CDR3 reads CASSPVIRGLAGDHEQYF. The CDR3 nucleotides are TGTGCCAGCTCACCAGTCATACGTGGACTAGCGGGAGATCACGAGCAGTACTTC.

The chain recombines TRBV7-9 with TRBJ2-7, with D perhaps TRBD1 (6 bases). Germline V gene lookup returns CDR1 SEHNR and CDR2 FQNEAQ (reference sequence). V was trimmed by 4 bases and J by 12 bases, leaving 10 bases between them. The CDR3 has 10 amino acids. The DNA for the CDR3 is TGTGCCAGCAGCTCCGGACAGCTGTACTTC. It translates to CASSSGQLYF.

The chain combines TRBV18 with TRBJ2-3, with D tentatively TRBD2 (6 bases). CDR3 length: 15 amino acids. Germline CDR1 KGHSH, CDR2 LQKENI. The germline V and J ends were trimmed by 3 bases and 7 bases, with 17 bases remaining between them. The chain's CDR3 is CASSPLRRDWHTQYF. CDR3 sequence (DNA): TGTGCCAGCTCACCCCTGAGGCGGGACTGGCATACGCAGTATTTT.

The gene calls are TRBV18 and TRBJ1-3; no reliable D call. The V end lost 2 bases, the J end lost 2 bases, and 13 bases lay between the germline ends. The CDR3 sequence is 16 residues long. CDR1 is KGHSH, CDR2 LQKENI, per germline. The CDR3, as DNA: TGTGCCAGCTCACCAGGGGAGCCCGGAGCTGGAAACACCATATATTTT. The encoded protein is CASSPGEPGAGNTIYF.

The genes are TRBV7-9 and TRBJ2-1; 8 nucleotides align to TRBD2. This CDR3 spans 16 amino acids. Trimming took 1 base from V and 6 from J; bases not matched to a gene: 8. From germline, CDR1 is SEHNR and CDR2 FQNEAQ (reference sequence). The CDR3 DNA reads TGTGCCAGCAGCTTAGTTGGAGCGGGAGAGGCCAATGAGCAGTTCTTC. This gives the protein CASSLVGAGEANEQFF.

This chain connects TRBV4-1 to TRBJ1-1; possibly TRBD1 for D (6 bases). With 0 bases removed from V and 5 bases from J, the gap between germline ends came to 19 bases. The CDR3 consists of 17 residues. Germline-derived CDR1 and CDR2 are MGHRA and YSYEKL. The CDR3 nucleotides are TGCGCCAGCAGCCAAGAAAACCGGCTGGGGGCAGGGACTGAAGCTTTCTTT. This codes for CASSQENRLGAGTEAFF.

The rearrangement uses TRBV11-2 and TRBJ2-3; D is undetermined. Trimming took 6 bases from V and 4 from J, leaving 14 bases between them. The CDR3 extends over 14 amino acids. Germline V gene data show CDR1 as SGHAT and CDR2 as FQNNGV. CDR3 protein: CASRTYVSADTQYF. The CDR3 coding sequence is TGTGCCAGCAGGACGTACGTGAGCGCAGATACGCAGTATTTT.

As to this clone: Other DNA sequences in the same sample also yield this CDR3. This rearrangement joins TRBV5-1 to TRBJ2-3; 8 bases fit TRBD2. V dropped 5 bases and J dropped 3; count of bases not matched to a gene: 8. CDR1 SGHRS and CDR2 YFSETQ come from the germline V gene. The CDR3 is 15 amino acids. The CDR3 reads CASSGGTSGTDTQYF. CDR3 DNA: TGCGCCAGCAGTGGTGGAACTAGCGGAACAGATACGCAGTATTTT.